The rows below give T cell receptor beta chains drawn from one sample of a study of T cells in Graves' hyperthyroidism and ophthalmopathy. TCRdb called the multiplex PCR reads again in MiXCR, with one record for every CDR3 protein. The sample lists fewer than 450,000 distinct CDR3 sequences, 15% to 20% seen once, with roughly a third in the top ten. The sample consisted of blood. These receptors all stem from a woman in her 30s with Graves' hyperthyroidism that later progressed to Graves' ophthalmopathy. Both conserved end residues are part of each CDR3. D genes are given only for firm matches. Rows give clone size only sometimes, using once, few, many, or a class for an expanded clone.

J | size | D | V | DNA | CDR3
TRBJ2-7 | many | . | TRBV6-1 | TGTGCCAGCACTCCCCGCGTGGGGTACGAGCAGTACTTC | CASTPRVGYEQYF
TRBJ1-5 | . | . | TRBV15 | TGTGCCACCAGCAGAGGTGACCTAGGTTTAAGTAATCAGCCCCAGCATTTT | CATSRGDLGLSNQPQHF
TRBJ2-1 | many | . | TRBV11-2 | TGTGCCAGCAGCTTAGAGTATTTGGTTAGCTCCTACAATGAGCAGTTCTTC | CASSLEYLVSSYNEQFF
TRBJ1-1 | many | . | TRBV2 | TGTGCCAGCAAACCCCTCCGGGGGGCGAACACTGAAGCTTTCTTT | CASKPLRGANTEAFF
TRBJ1-1 | many | . | TRBV7-2 | TGTGCCAGCAGCTCCTCCGGGTTGATCACTGAAGCTTTCTTT | CASSSSGLITEAFF
TRBJ2-1 | . | TRBD2 | TRBV15 | TGTGCCACCAGCAGAGGGGTGACTAGCGGGAGGGACAATGAGCAGTTCTTC | CATSRGVTSGRDNEQFF
TRBJ2-1 | many | . | TRBV24-1 | TGTGCCACCAGTGATCCCGGCGGGGTTAGCCCCGGCGGTAACAATGAGCAGTTCTTC | CATSDPGGVSPGGNNEQFF
TRBJ2-3 | few | . | TRBV20-1 | TGCAGTGCCTTAATACTAGGCTTTGGGACAGATACGCAGTATTTT | CSALILGFGTDTQYF
TRBJ2-1 | few | . | TRBV6-1 | TGTGCCAGTGGACACAGCTCCTACAATGAGCAGTTCTTC | CASGHSSYNEQFF
TRBJ2-2 | few | . | TRBV24-1 | TGTGCCACCAGTGATACTGCCCAGCGGCAAAAGAACACCGGGGAGCTGTTTTTT | CATSDTAQRQKNTGELFF
TRBJ2-1 | many | . | TRBV2 | TGTGCCAGCAGTACACGGAGCTCCCCCTACAATGAGCAGTTCTTC | CASSTRSSPYNEQFF
TRBJ2-3 | few | . | TRBV27 | TGTGCCAGCAGCTGGGACAGCGCGGGGGATACGCAGTGTTTT | CASSWDSAGDTQCF
TRBJ2-5 | many | TRBD2 | TRBV20-1 | TGCAGTGCTAGTGGTCTAGCGGGAGGGCCCGATGCCCAGTACTTC | CSASGLAGGPDAQYF
TRBJ2-5 | many | . | TRBV3-1 | TGTGCCAGCAGCCAAGTGGGCCTAGCCCGACAAGAGACCCAGTACTTC | CASSQVGLARQETQYF
TRBJ1-5 | . | TRBD1 | TRBV19 | TGTGCCAGTAGCCCCCGGGACAGGGGTTTAGGCAATCAGCCCCAGCATTTT | CASSPRDRGLGNQPQHF
TRBJ1-2 | many | . | TRBV12-3/TRBV12-4 | TGTGCCAGCAGCCAAGGACAGCTCTATGGCTACACCTTC | CASSQGQLYGYTF
TRBJ1-1 | many | . | TRBV27 | TGTGCCAGCAGTACCCGGGTTAACACTGAAGCTTTCTTT | CASSTRVNTEAFF
TRBJ1-2 | few | . | TRBV5-1 | TGCGCCAGCAGCTTGAGAACAGCAACTAACTATGGCTACACCTTC | CASSLRTATNYGYTF
TRBJ1-4 | many | TRBD1 | TRBV13 | TGTGCCAGCAGCTTAGGGGAGCAGGGGGCTAATGAAAAACTGTTTTTT | CASSLGEQGANEKLFF
TRBJ2-2 | few | . | TRBV20-1 | TGCAGTGCTAGAGACCGGAAAGTATCCGGGGAGCTGTTTTTT | CSARDRKVSGELFF
TRBJ2-7 | few | . | TRBV20-1 | TGCAGTGCTTATCTCGGCGGAAACTCCTACGAGCAGTACTTC | CSAYLGGNSYEQYF
TRBJ2-2 | . | . | TRBV12-3/TRBV12-4 | TGTGCCAGCAGTTTAGGTGGAACACTACCCGTGACCGGGGAGCTGTTTTTT | CASSLGGTLPVTGELFF
TRBJ1-2 | few | . | TRBV5-1 | TGCGCCAGCAGCTTGGCCGGTCAGGTGGAATATGGCTACACCTTC | CASSLAGQVEYGYTF
TRBJ1-2 | few | . | TRBV5-8 | TGTGCCAGCAGCTTGTACTTTTCGTCTTTCGGGGGTTTACCGGCATCGGGCTACACCTTC | CASSLYFSSFGGLPASGYTF
TRBJ2-1 | few | . | TRBV4-1 | TGCGCCAGCAGCATACAGGTATACTCCTACAATGAGCAGTTCTTC | CASSIQVYSYNEQFF
TRBJ1-5 | many | . | TRBV5-5 | TGTGCCAGCAGCTTGGCGGAGGGATATAGCAATCAGCCCCAGCATTTT | CASSLAEGYSNQPQHF
TRBJ2-5 | many | . | TRBV30 | TGTGCCTGGAGTGTCCCATGGGCGGAGACCCAGTACTTC | CAWSVPWAETQYF
TRBJ2-7 | many | . | TRBV27 | TGTGCCAGCAGTTTATCTGGGGACTTGTACGAGCAGTACTTC | CASSLSGDLYEQYF
TRBJ1-4 | few | . | TRBV5-1 | TGCGCCAGCAGCTTGGCAGGGTTCGCTAATGAAAAACTGTTTTTT | CASSLAGFANEKLFF
TRBJ1-5 | many | TRBD1 | TRBV6-1 | TGTGCCAGCGAACAGGGGGGCAATCAGCCCCAGCATTTT | CASEQGGNQPQHF
TRBJ1-1 | few | . | TRBV4-1 | TGCGCCAGCAGCCAAGATAGTTACGGGAGGACTGAAGCTTTCTTT | CASSQDSYGRTEAFF
TRBJ1-4 | . | TRBD1 | TRBV10-3 | TGTGCCATCAGTGCCGGGACAGAGAATGAAAAACTGTTTTTT | CAISAGTENEKLFF
TRBJ2-2 | . | . | TRBV2 | TGTGCCAGCAGTCCCACGGACCCAGGAGGGGGAGGGGAGCTGTTTTTT | CASSPTDPGGGGELFF
TRBJ2-5 | many | TRBD1 | TRBV11-2 | TGTGCCAGCAGCTTAATACAGGGGAACCAAGAGACCCAGTACTTC | CASSLIQGNQETQYF
TRBJ1-1 | many | . | TRBV30 | TGTGCCTGGAGTCCCTCTGCGGCTGAAGCTTTCTTT | CAWSPSAAEAFF
TRBJ1-1 | . | . | TRBV4-2 | TGTGCCAGCAGCCAAATTCCAGGGGCTGGCACTGAAGCTTTCTTT | CASSQIPGAGTEAFF
TRBJ2-7 | many | . | TRBV6-1 | TGTGCCAGCAACGATACCCCCGGTGAGCAGTACTTC | CASNDTPGEQYF
TRBJ1-1 | . | . | TRBV9 | TGTGCCAGCACTCGCTCAGGGTCAGCCATGAACACTGAAGCTTTCTTT | CASTRSGSAMNTEAFF
TRBJ2-7 | many | . | TRBV4-1 | TGCGCCAGCAGCCAAGGGACTCTGTCGACCTACGAGCAGTACTTC | CASSQGTLSTYEQYF
TRBJ2-3 | . | . | TRBV20-1 | TGCAGTGCTCAAAAGAGTTCAGATACGCAGTATTTT | CSAQKSSDTQYF
TRBJ2-7 | . | TRBD1 | TRBV20-1 | TGCAGTGCTAGAGACCCATCGGGACAGGGGTTCTTCTACGAGCAGTACTTC | CSARDPSGQGFFYEQYF
TRBJ2-1 | . | TRBD2 | TRBV20-1 | TGCAGTGCTAGAGGTCCAAACAGCGGGGGGGAGGGTGAGCAGTTCTTC | CSARGPNSGGEGEQFF
TRBJ2-5 | many | . | TRBV12-3/TRBV12-4 | TGTGCCAGCACCCTATGGGGGGGCAAAGAGACCCAGTACTTC | CASTLWGGKETQYF
TRBJ2-5 | many | TRBD1 | TRBV25-1 | TGTGCCAGCAGTCACTCGGGACAGGGGGTAGAGACCCAGTACTTC | CASSHSGQGVETQYF
TRBJ2-1 | many | TRBD2 | TRBV5-8 | TGTGCCAGCAGCTCCGGAAGCGGGAGGGCATCTGAGCAGTTCTTC | CASSSGSGRASEQFF
TRBJ2-1 | . | TRBD1 | TRBV7-9 | TGTGCCAGCAGCTGGATGGACAGGACCCCCTACGAGCAGTTCTTC | CASSWMDRTPYEQFF
TRBJ1-4 | many | TRBD1 | TRBV12-3/TRBV12-4 | TGTGCCAGCAGTTTTGGGACAGGGGTTGAAAAACTGTTTTTT | CASSFGTGVEKLFF
TRBJ2-3 | . | TRBD2 | TRBV20-1 | TGCAGTGCTAGAGATAGCGGGAGGTCCCAGCTCACAGATACGCAGTATTTT | CSARDSGRSQLTDTQYF
TRBJ2-3 | many | TRBD2 | TRBV5-1 | TGCGCCAGCAGCTTTTTAGCGGGGGCAACCACAGATACGCAGTATTTT | CASSFLAGATTDTQYF
TRBJ2-5 | many | TRBD2 | TRBV28 | TGTGCCAGCAGTTCTACCAGCCCTGGACGGGGGGGAGAGACCCAGTACTTC | CASSSTSPGRGGETQYF
TRBJ2-7 | many | TRBD2 | TRBV12-3/TRBV12-4 | TGTGCCAGCAGGAGATCAGCGGGGGGGCTTTCCTACGAGCAGTACTTC | CASRRSAGGLSYEQYF
TRBJ2-1 | many | TRBD2 | TRBV6-1 | TGTGCCAGCAGTGGTATAGTAGCGGGAGAAGTAGGCGAGAATGAGCAGTTCTTC | CASSGIVAGEVGENEQFF
TRBJ2-5 | many | . | TRBV24-1 | TGTGCCACCAGTGAAACCCAAGAGACCCAGTACTTC | CATSETQETQYF
TRBJ2-5 | many | . | TRBV3-1 | TGTGCCAGCAGCCAAGGGACTCACGAAGAGACCCAGTACTTC | CASSQGTHEETQYF
TRBJ2-7 | many | TRBD1 | TRBV20-1 | TGCAGTGCTAGAGATGACGACAGGGCCTCCTACGAGCAGTACTTC | CSARDDDRASYEQYF
TRBJ1-1 | few | . | TRBV11-3 | TGTGCCAGCAGCTTAGATCCACAGGGAAGGACTGAAGCTTTCTTT | CASSLDPQGRTEAFF
TRBJ2-7 | many | . | TRBV5-4 | TGTGCCAGCAGCTTGGGATCTTCCCCTAATATGTACGAGCAGTACTTC | CASSLGSSPNMYEQYF